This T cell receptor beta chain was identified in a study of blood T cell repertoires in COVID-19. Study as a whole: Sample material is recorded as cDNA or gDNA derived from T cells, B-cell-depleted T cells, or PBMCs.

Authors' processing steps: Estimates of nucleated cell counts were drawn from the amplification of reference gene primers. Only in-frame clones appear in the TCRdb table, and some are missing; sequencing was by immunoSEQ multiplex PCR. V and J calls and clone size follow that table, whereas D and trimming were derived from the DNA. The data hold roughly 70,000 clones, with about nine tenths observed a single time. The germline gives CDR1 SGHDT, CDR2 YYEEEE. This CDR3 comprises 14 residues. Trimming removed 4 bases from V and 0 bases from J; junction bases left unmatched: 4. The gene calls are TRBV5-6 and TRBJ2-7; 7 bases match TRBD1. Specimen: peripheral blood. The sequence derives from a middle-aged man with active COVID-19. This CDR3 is CASSTDRISYEQYF. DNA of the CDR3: TGTGCCAGCAGCACGGACAGGATCTCCTACGAGCAGTACTTC.